Below are 7 T cell receptor beta chains sequenced from a single sample in a study of technical replicates of blood from a few donors. TCRdb's table, derived via immunoSEQ multiplex PCR, lists solely in-frame clones and lacks some. The sample yields 60,000 to 90,000 clones, approximately 96% seen once. The sequencing sample was made of T cells isolated from PBMCs. All receptors come from a human donor in good health.

The chain carries TRBV12-5 and TRBJ2-1; D not certain. Deletions cut 2 bases from V and 5 bases from J, with 7 bases between. CDR1 is LGHNT and CDR2 is FRNRAP in the germline V gene. The CDR3 has 13 amino acids. The CDR3 coding sequence is TGTGCTAGTGGTTTGCCCCCCAACAATGAGCAGTTCTTC. Amino acid sequence: CASGLPPNNEQFF.

J is TRBJ2-1 and V is TRBV2; maybe TRBD1 (6 bases). Germline V CDR1 and CDR2: SNHLY, FYNNEI. Between the trimmed V and J ends, which lost 4 bases and 1 base, there was a span of 17 bases. The length of the CDR3 is 17 residues. The CDR3 DNA is TGTGCCAGCAGTGGACTACAGGGTCGGCGGTCCTACAATGAGCAGTTCTTC. This translates into CASSGLQGRRSYNEQFF.

The CDR3 loop reads CAVAGGANYGYTF. The CDR3 nucleotides are TGTGCCGTCGCCGGGGGAGCTAACTATGGCTACACCTTC. This rearrangement joins TRBV27 to TRBJ1-2, with D maybe TRBD1 (5 bases). V dropped 11 bases and J dropped 0 bases, with 13 bases sitting between them. Germline V CDR1 and CDR2: MNHEY, SMNVEV (reference sequence). The length of the CDR3 is 13 residues.

V usage is TRBV5-4 and J usage is TRBJ1-2, with no clear D. Germline V lookup: CDR1 SGHNT, CDR2 YYREEE (reference sequence). V lost 5 bases to trimming and J lost 2 bases, with 10 bases between them. This CDR3 has 13 residues. The CDR3 protein is CASRVGGNYGYTF. In DNA form, the CDR3 reads TGTGCCAGCAGGGTGGGAGGGAACTATGGCTACACCTTC.

The rearrangement links TRBV6-6 to TRBJ1-5; TRBD1 agrees at 10 bases. The CDR3 is 14 amino acids. J lost 5 bases, V lost 7 bases, and 5 bases had no gene match. Per germline, CDR1 MNHNY and CDR2 SVGAGI (reference sequence). CDR3 protein: CASTAGTGDQPQHF. CDR3 sequence (DNA): TGTGCCAGCACTGCCGGGACAGGGGATCAGCCCCAGCATTTT.

The chain combines TRBV19 with TRBJ1-2, with TRBD1 as a possible D gene (6 bases). Looked up from germline, CDR1 is LNHDA and CDR2 is SQIVND (reference sequence). This CDR3 comprises 15 residues. Trimming shortened V by 7 bases and J by 6 bases, and 21 bases separated the two germline ends. The CDR3: CASTSTFRTVDGYTF. The CDR3 region has the DNA TGTGCCAGTACCTCTACATTCCGGACAGTTGATGGCTACACCTTC.

The chain combines TRBV11-2 with TRBJ2-1; 7 nucleotides agree with TRBD1. J lost 0 bases, V lost 5 bases, and 7 bases had no gene match. Germline CDR1 is SGHAT and CDR2 is FQNNGV. The CDR3 runs to 16 residues. In DNA form, the CDR3 reads TGTGCCAGCAGCCATATGCGACAGGGCTCCTACAATGAGCAGTTCTTC. Translated: CASSHMRQGSYNEQFF.